The 31 T cell receptor beta chains reported below all come from one sample, sequenced in a study of OX40 agonist ivuxolimab in advanced cancers. Here immunoSEQ multiplex PCR was the method, and the copy in TCRdb shows in-frame clones only, minus some. The sample has some 70,000 clones, 75% to 90% seen once. The sequencing used CD4+ or CD8+ T cells sorted from blood, collected in a trial of the OX40 agonist ivuxolimab. These receptors were collected from an adult with an advanced solid tumor such as melanoma, head and neck, liver or kidney cancer.

The V call is TRBV19, the J call TRBJ1-6; the D gene is possibly TRBD1 (6 bases). The germline V gene has CDR1 LNHDA and CDR2 SQIVND (reference sequence). V was trimmed by 3 bases and J by 7 bases, leaving 10 bases between them. This CDR3 has 14 amino acids. The CDR3 here is CASSIMDRNSPLHF. The CDR3, as DNA: TGTGCCAGTAGTATCATGGACAGAAATTCACCCCTCCACTTT.

On this clone itself: At the DNA level, this CDR3 is encoded by other sequences in the same sample as well. The rearrangement joins TRBV19 to TRBJ1-4; possible D gene TRBD1, 6 bases. Germline V lookup: CDR1 LNHDA, CDR2 SQIVND (reference sequence). V was shortened by 2 bases and J by 7 bases, with 11 bases between the two germline ends. The CDR3 is 14 amino acids. CDR3 loop: CASSIRGRSEKLFF. CDR3 bases: TGTGCCAGTAGTATACGGGGGCGGAGTGAAAAACTGTTTTTT. Using reference TRBV19 and TRBJ1-4 for the parts outside the CDR3, the full variable domain is DGGITQSPKYLFRKEGQNVTLSCEQNLNHDAMYWYRQDPGQGLRLIYYSQIVNDFQKGDIAEGYSVSREKKESFPLTVTSAQKNPTAFYLCASSIRGRSEKLFFGSGTQLSVL.

The chain couples TRBV5-1 to TRBJ2-2; 9 bases map to TRBD1. The CDR3 is 17 residues long. Germline trimming cut 3 bases from V and 5 bases from J; bases unmatched to any gene: 11. Germline V lookup: CDR1 SGHRS, CDR2 YFSETQ. The CDR3 reads CASSYSGTGRYTGELFF. The CDR3 DNA reads TGCGCCAGCAGCTATTCCGGGACAGGGAGATATACCGGGGAGCTGTTTTTT.

The chain joins TRBV5-1 to TRBJ2-3; D is possibly TRBD1 (5 bases). The CDR3 runs 11 residues. CDR1 and CDR2 (germline): SGHRS, YFSETQ. Deletions cut 4 bases from V and 8 bases from J, with 8 bases between. CDR3 DNA: TGCGCCAGCAGCGTCCAGGGTACGCAGTATTTT. It encodes CASSVQGTQYF.

The V call is TRBV5-6, the J call TRBJ1-3; D remains unclear. The ends were cut back, 0 bases at V and 4 bases at J, with 5 bases in the middle. Per the germline V gene, CDR1 is SGHDT and CDR2 is YYEEEE. CDR3 length: 13 amino acids. In DNA form, the CDR3 reads TGTGCCAGCAGCTTGGAGGTCGGAAACACCATATATTTT. Translating it yields CASSLEVGNTIYF.

The chain couples TRBV10-1 to TRBJ1-5; no clear D. Per the germline V gene, CDR1 is WNHNN and CDR2 is SYGVQD (reference sequence). The CDR3 length is 13 residues. Deletions cut 0 bases from V and 6 bases from J, with 6 bases between. This chain's CDR3 is CASSESPTQPQHF. The DNA of the CDR3 is TGCGCCAGCAGTGAGTCCCCGACTCAGCCCCAGCATTTT.

The rearrangement links TRBV7-9 to TRBJ1-6; the match to TRBD1 covers 7 bases. In germline, CDR1 is SEHNR, CDR2 FQNEAQ (reference sequence). The CDR3 extends over 15 amino acids. The J segment lost 10 bases and the V segment lost 5 bases, leaving 11 bases of the junction unmatched. The CDR3 DNA is TGTGCCAGCAGCCTCCGAGGGGGCCTAGAATCACCCCTCCACTTT. This gives the protein CASSLRGGLESPLHF.

The chain couples TRBV5-1 to TRBJ2-7; D is possibly TRBD1 or TRBD2 (6 bases each). Per germline, CDR1 SGHRS and CDR2 YFSETQ. CDR3 length equals 13 residues. The V and J ends lost 9 bases and 6 bases respectively, with 19 bases between them. The CDR3 loop reads CATQGNIGGEQYF. In nucleotides, the CDR3 is TGCGCCACGCAGGGGAATATCGGGGGCGAGCAGTACTTC. The complete variable domain, with remaining parts taken from reference TRBV5-1 and TRBJ2-7, reads KAGVTQTPRYLIKTRGQQVTLSCSPISGHRSVSWYQQTPGQGLQFLFEYFSETQRNKGNFPGRFSGRQFSNSRSEMNVSTLELGDSALYLCATQGNIGGEQYFGPGTRLTVT.

The chain uses TRBV6-1 and TRBJ1-2, with TRBD1 identical over 8 bases. This CDR3 has 15 amino acids. V dropped 3 bases and J dropped 4; count of bases not matched to a gene: 7. CDR1 MNHNS and CDR2 SASEGT come from the germline V gene. CDR3 nucleotide sequence: TGTGCCAGCAGTGAGACATGGACAGGGCCCTATGGCTACACCTTC. The encoded protein is CASSETWTGPYGYTF.

The rearrangement links TRBV30 to TRBJ1-6; a weak D match, TRBD1 (5 bases). CDR1 GTSNPN and CDR2 SVGIG come from the germline V gene (reference sequence). The ends were cut back, 0 bases at V and 5 bases at J, with 11 bases in the middle. This CDR3 is 15 amino acids long. CDR3 nucleotides: TGTGCCTGGAGTGTAGGGGTGGTAAATAATTCACCCCTCCACTTT. This sequence encodes CAWSVGVVNNSPLHF.

The chain is built from TRBV19 and TRBJ1-1; D remains ambiguous. From germline, CDR1 is LNHDA and CDR2 SQIVND (reference sequence). The length of the CDR3 is 14 residues. With 6 bases removed from V and 0 bases from J, the gap between germline ends came to 11 bases. The DNA for the CDR3 is TGTGCCAGTAGAGAAGGAGGCATGAACACTGAAGCTTTCTTT. Protein: CASREGGMNTEAFF.

J is TRBJ2-1 and V is TRBV29-1, with 7 bases aligning to TRBD2. This CDR3 is 14 amino acids long. CDR1 is SQVTM and CDR2 is ANQGSEA in the germline V gene. The trim removed 7 bases at V and 7 bases at J, leaving 13 bases unmatched. CDR3 DNA: TGCAGCGGTGGGGGGGTAAGCAGGAAGAATGAGCAGTTCTTC. Its protein product is CSGGGVSRKNEQFF.

This clone has just a few counts. The rearrangement uses TRBV19 and TRBJ2-6, with TRBD1 identical over 12 bases. The ends lost 4 bases at V and 3 bases at J; junction bases unmatched: 4. Germline loops: CDR1 LNHDA, CDR2 SQIVND (reference sequence). The CDR3 sequence is 17 residues long. The CDR3 bases are TGTGCCAGTAGTACCGGGACAGGGGGCGTTGGGGCCAACGTCCTGACTTTC. It encodes CASSTGTGGVGANVLTF. The full variable domain, in which reference TRBV19 and TRBJ2-6 provide the parts outside the CDR3, is DGGITQSPKYLFRKEGQNVTLSCEQNLNHDAMYWYRQDPGQGLRLIYYSQIVNDFQKGDIAEGYSVSREKKESFPLTVTSAQKNPTAFYLCASSTGTGGVGANVLTFGAGSRLTVL.

The chain uses TRBV6-1 and TRBJ1-1, with no clear D. This CDR3 is built from 13 residues. The germline V and J ends were trimmed by 0 bases and 1 base, with 3 bases remaining between them. CDR1 is MNHNS and CDR2 is SASEGT in the germline V gene. The CDR3 nucleotides read TGTGCCAGCAGTGAAGCGGCGAACACTGAAGCTTTCTTT. Translation: CASSEAANTEAFF.

V gene TRBV30 combines with J gene TRBJ1-5; TRBD1 is a possible D gene (6 bases). Germline CDR1 is GTSNPN and CDR2 is SVGIG (reference sequence). The CDR3 spans 14 residues. Between the trimmed V and J ends, which lost 1 base and 3 bases, there was a span of 10 bases. This chain's CDR3 is CAWSGAGVNQPQHF. The CDR3 region has the DNA TGTGCCTGGAGTGGGGCAGGGGTCAATCAGCCCCAGCATTTT. Supplemented by reference TRBV30 and TRBJ1-5, the full variable domain reads SQTIHQWPATLVQPVGSPLSLECTVEGTSNPNLYWYRQAAGRGLQLLFYSVGIGQISSEVPQNLSASRPQDRQFILSSKKLLLSDSGFYLCAWSGAGVNQPQHFGDGTRLSIL.

V is TRBV6-6 and J is TRBJ2-7; possible D gene TRBD1, 5 bases. The CDR3 is made up of 13 amino acids. Trimming pared 7 bases from V and 3 bases from J, leaving 13 bases between. Germline V gives CDR1 MNHNY, CDR2 SVGAGI (reference sequence). The CDR3 nucleotides are TGTGCCAGCACCGCAGACAGCTACTACGAGCAGTACTTC. It encodes CASTADSYYEQYF.

The gene calls are TRBV7-3 and TRBJ2-1; 9 nucleotides agree with TRBD1. V shed 5 bases, J shed 4 bases, and the junction held 9 bases outside the gene matches. The germline V gene has CDR1 SGHTA and CDR2 FQGTGA. The CDR3 totals 16 residues. The DNA for the CDR3 is TGTGCCAGCAGCCTGGGACAGGGTCCCCTTTACAATGAGCAGTTCTTC. It yields the protein CASSLGQGPLYNEQFF.

This clone was counted once. The chain has TRBV29-1 and TRBJ1-1; tentative D call: TRBD1 (5 bases). Germline V gives CDR1 SQVTM, CDR2 ANQGSEA. The CDR3 runs 14 residues. V was clipped by 0 bases and J by 2 bases, with 10 bases between them. In DNA, the CDR3 is TGCAGCGTTGAAGAGGTCAGGGTTAACACTGAAGCTTTCTTT. Protein sequence: CSVEEVRVNTEAFF. Looking up the rest from reference TRBV29-1 and TRBJ1-1 gives the full variable domain: SAVISQKPSRDICQRGTSLTIQCQVDSQVTMMFWYRQQPGQSLTLIATANQGSEATYESGFVIDKFPISRPNLTFSTLTVSNMSPEDSSIYLCSVEEVRVNTEAFFGQGTRLTVV.

The rearrangement joins TRBV29-1 to TRBJ2-7, with 10 bases identical to TRBD1. J was trimmed by 2 bases and V by 5 bases; bases with no gene match: 3. The CDR3 covers 13 residues. The germline V gene has CDR1 SQVTM and CDR2 ANQGSEA. The CDR3 is CSVTGTGAYEQYF. CDR3 DNA: TGCAGCGTTACCGGGACAGGGGCCTACGAGCAGTACTTC.

This chain uses TRBV13 with TRBJ1-3; no reliable D call. CDR1 and CDR2 (germline): PRHDT, FYEKMQ (reference sequence). The CDR3 has 14 residues. Trimming shortened V by 5 bases and J by 0 bases, and 8 bases separated the two germline ends. The CDR3 sequence is CASSPAGSGNTIYF. The CDR3 DNA follows: TGTGCCAGCAGCCCGGCAGGCTCTGGAAACACCATATATTTT. The variable domain in full, completed from reference TRBV13 and TRBJ1-3, reads AAGVIQSPRHLIKEKRETATLKCYPIPRHDTVYWYQQGPGQDPQFLISFYEKMQSDKGSIPDRFSAQQFSDYHSELNMSSLELGDSALYFCASSPAGSGNTIYFGEGSWLTVV.

This chain links TRBV7-4 with TRBJ2-7; no firm D call. V was shortened by 1 base and J by 7 bases, with 11 bases between the two germline ends. CDR1 and CDR2 from the germline V gene are SGHVT and SQSDAQ. The CDR3 runs 13 residues. As DNA, the CDR3 is TGTGCCAGCAGCTTAGGGACGGATGGGGAGCAGTACTTC. Translating gives CASSLGTDGEQYF.

This clone was detected once. The J gene is TRBJ2-2, the V gene TRBV5-8, with TRBD2 matching over 8 bases. The CDR3 has 15 amino acids. The V gene's germline CDR1 is SGHTS and CDR2 YDEGEE. Trimming removed 3 bases from V and 4 bases from J; junction bases left unmatched: 5. CDR3 amino acids: CASSWLAGITGELFF. In DNA form, the CDR3 reads TGTGCCAGCAGCTGGTTAGCGGGAATCACCGGGGAGCTGTTTTTT.

The rearrangement uses TRBV7-9 and TRBJ2-7, with D possibly TRBD1 on 6 matching bases. Per the germline V gene, CDR1 is SEHNR and CDR2 is FQNEAQ (reference sequence). The germline V and J ends were trimmed by 5 bases and 6 bases, with 17 bases remaining between them. The CDR3 runs 14 residues. CDR3: CASSPDRPSPEQYF. The CDR3 DNA is TGTGCCAGCAGCCCCGACAGGCCGTCCCCCGAGCAGTACTTC.

The chain couples TRBV4-1 to TRBJ1-5; no clear D. V lost 1 base and J 2 bases, leaving 12 bases between the germline ends. CDR3 length equals 16 residues. The germline V gene has CDR1 MGHRA and CDR2 YSYEKL. The CDR3 region has the DNA TGCGCCAGCAGCCAAGTAGGCGAGTCCGGCAATCAGCCCCAGCATTTT. It specifies CASSQVGESGNQPQHF.

The CDR3 sequence is CASSEVPGLEQYF. DNA for the CDR3: TGTGCCAGCAGTGAGGTACCGGGCCTCGAGCAGTACTTC. The chain uses TRBV6-1 and TRBJ2-7, with D uncertain. The V and J ends lost 3 bases and 6 bases respectively, with 12 bases between them. The germline CDR1 and CDR2 sequences are MNHNS and SASEGT. The CDR3 sequence is 13 residues long.

The CDR3 sequence is CASSDGGRQALHF. Here the CDR3 DNA reads TGCGCCAGCAGTGACGGGGGGCGTCAGGCCCTCCACTTT. J is TRBJ1-6 and V is TRBV10-1, with D possibly TRBD1 on 6 matching bases. The germline V gene has CDR1 WNHNN and CDR2 SYGVQD (reference sequence). CDR3 length: 13 residues. The V end was cut by 3 bases, the J end by 14 bases, with 14 bases between.

The chain carries TRBV5-1 and TRBJ2-2; 11 positions match TRBD1. This CDR3 contains 16 residues. Germline lookup yields CDR1 SGHRS and CDR2 YFSETQ. Germline trimming cut 4 bases from V and 4 bases from J; bases unmatched to any gene: 6. The DNA for the CDR3 is TGCGCCAGCAGCCCACCGGGACAGGGGGGCACCGGGGAGCTGTTTTTT. Translating gives CASSPPGQGGTGELFF.

The gene calls are TRBV4-3 and TRBJ2-3; D unresolved. CDR3 length: 17 amino acids. The V end was cut by 1 base, the J end by 1 base, with 15 bases between. The V gene's germline CDR1 is LGHNA and CDR2 YSLEER. The CDR3, as DNA: TGCGCCAGCAGCCAAGTAAATGCCGGGCTTGGCACAGATACGCAGTATTTT. Translation gives CASSQVNAGLGTDTQYF.

V gene TRBV30 combines with J gene TRBJ2-3, with D unclear. Trimming removed 7 bases at V and 2 bases at J, with 16 bases between. The germline V gene has CDR1 GTSNPN and CDR2 SVGIG (reference sequence). The CDR3 covers 14 residues. In DNA, the CDR3 is TGTGCCTCCAAGCTCCATTTAATCACAGATACGCAGTATTTT. Translating gives CASKLHLITDTQYF.

The chain uses TRBV6-5 and TRBJ1-1; TRBD1 agrees at 8 bases. The CDR3 extends over 15 amino acids. The germline gives CDR1 MNHEY, CDR2 SVGAGI. V lost 8 bases to trimming and J lost 1 base; unmatched junction nucleotides: 9. In DNA, the CDR3 is TGTGCCAGCCTTAACCCAGGGGGCTGGAACACTGAAGCTTTCTTT. It codes for CASLNPGGWNTEAFF.

This chain connects TRBV11-3 to TRBJ2-3, with D possibly called TRBD1 or TRBD2 (5 bases each). CDR1 is SGHNT and CDR2 is YENEEA in the germline V gene. CDR3 length: 14 amino acids. The ends were cut back, 5 bases at V and 8 bases at J, with 17 bases in the middle. The CDR3 coding sequence is TGTGCCAGCAGCACGGGACCCCCGCCCGGTACGCAGTATTTT. Its translation is CASSTGPPPGTQYF.